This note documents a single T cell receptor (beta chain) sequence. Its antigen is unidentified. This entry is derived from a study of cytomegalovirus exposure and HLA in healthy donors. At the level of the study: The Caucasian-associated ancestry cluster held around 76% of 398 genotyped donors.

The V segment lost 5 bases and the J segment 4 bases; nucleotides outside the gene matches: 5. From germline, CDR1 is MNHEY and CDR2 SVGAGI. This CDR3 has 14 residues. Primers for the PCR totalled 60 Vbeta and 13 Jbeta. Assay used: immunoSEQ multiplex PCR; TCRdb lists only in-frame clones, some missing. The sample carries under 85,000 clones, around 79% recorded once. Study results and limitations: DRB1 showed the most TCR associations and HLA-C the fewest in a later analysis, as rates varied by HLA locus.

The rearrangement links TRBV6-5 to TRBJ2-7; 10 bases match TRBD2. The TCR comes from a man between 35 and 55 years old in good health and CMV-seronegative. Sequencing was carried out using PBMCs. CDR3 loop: CASSGSAGGYEQYF. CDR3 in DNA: TGTGCCAGCAGTGGATCAGCGGGAGGGTACGAGCAGTACTTC.